This record concerns one T cell receptor (beta chain) sequence. The antigen remains undetermined. The sample belongs to a study of Graves' ophthalmopathy and Graves' hyperthyroidism. Other autoimmune diseases, uncontrolled infections, pregnancy or lactation excluded patients from enrollment. Serum thyroxine and TRAb, along with clinical symptoms, thyroid ultrasound and orbital computed tomography, were what diagnosis relied on. Germline V CDR1 and CDR2: SEHNR, FQNEAQ (reference sequence). CDR3 length: 15 amino acids. For repertoire sequencing, the TCR beta CDR3 regions were amplified from RNA transcripts. Investigators did first-round RT-PCR with HTBI primers, then second-round multiplex PCR. TCRdb recomputed calls from the multiplex PCR reads with MiXCR, one row per CDR3 protein. The sample gives almost 750,000 distinct CDR3 sequences, 40% of which show up once; approximately 43% is in the top ten.

Study-level points and caveats: In blood appeared most of the expanded thyroid clonotypes whose frequency exceeded 0.001.

The chain recombines TRBV7-9 with TRBJ2-7; the match to TRBD2 covers 9 bases. The closer fit of TRBJ2-1 to the DNA end suggests the J call may be wrong. The material sequenced was peripheral blood. The origin of this receptor is an adult man with Graves' ophthalmopathy. The CDR3 region has the DNA TGTGCCAGCAGCCTAAGCTCAGCGGGGGGCAATGAGCAGTTCTTC. It yields the protein CASSLSSAGGNEQFF.